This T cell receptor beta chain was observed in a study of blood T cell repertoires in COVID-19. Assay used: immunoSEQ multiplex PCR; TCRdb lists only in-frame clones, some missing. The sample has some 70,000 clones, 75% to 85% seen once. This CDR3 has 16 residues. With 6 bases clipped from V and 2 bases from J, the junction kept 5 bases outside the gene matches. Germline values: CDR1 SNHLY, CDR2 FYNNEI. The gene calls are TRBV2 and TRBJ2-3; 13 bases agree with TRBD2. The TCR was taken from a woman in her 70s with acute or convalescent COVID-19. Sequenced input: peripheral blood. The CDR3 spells CASRFGLAGATDTQYF. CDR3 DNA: TGTGCCAGCAGATTCGGACTAGCGGGGGCCACAGATACGCAGTATTTT.